A single sample is the source of the 2 T cell receptor beta chains below, sequenced in a study of cytomegalovirus exposure and HLA in healthy donors. Produced via immunoSEQ multiplex PCR; TCRdb's table is partial and in-frame only. Here the sample spans 150,000 or so clones, about nine tenths being singletons. Sequencing was carried out using PBMCs. The receptors derive from a man aged 18 to 35 in good health and CMV-seropositive.

In nucleotides, the CDR3 is TGTGCCAGCAGTGAAAGACTAAGCTCCTACAATGAGCAGTTCTTC. The encoded protein is CASSERLSSYNEQFF. V is TRBV2 and J is TRBJ2-1; D may be TRBD2 (5 bases). CDR3 length: 15 amino acids. V was cut by 2 bases and J by 0 bases, with 8 bases left in between. The germline gives CDR1 SNHLY, CDR2 FYNNEI.

This clone was counted only a few times. Other DNA sequences in the same sample also yield this CDR3. V is TRBV9 and J is TRBJ2-7, with a possible D match to TRBD1 (5 bases). This CDR3 is built from 14 residues. The germline V and J ends were trimmed by 1 base and 1 base, with 9 bases remaining between them. Germline loops: CDR1 SGDLS, CDR2 YYNGEE. The CDR3 DNA is TGTGCCAGCAGCGTAACAGGATCGTCCTACGAGCAGTACTTC. Amino acids: CASSVTGSSYEQYF. Full variable domain (missing parts from reference TRBV9 and TRBJ2-7): DSGVTQTPKHLITATGQRVTLRCSPRSGDLSVYWYQQSLDQGLQFLIQYYNGEERAKGNILERFSAQQFPDLHSELNLSSLELGDSALYFCASSVTGSSYEQYFGPGTRLTVT.